This T cell receptor beta chain emerged from a study of blood T cell repertoires in COVID-19. Profiling relied on immunoSEQ multiplex PCR, and the TCRdb table lists in-frame clones only, not all of them. The table shows about 200,000 clones, with around 84% occurring only once. The trim removed 5 bases at V and 0 bases at J, leaving 12 bases unmatched. The germline V gene has CDR1 ENHRY and CDR2 SYGVKD. The CDR3 length is 18 residues. The count of this clone is one. The source is a woman aged 80 or over with acute or convalescent COVID-19. Sequenced: peripheral blood. The J gene is TRBJ1-3, the V gene TRBV10-3; 8 bases line up with TRBD1. The CDR3 loop reads CAISSGTGQGSSGNTIYF. Written as DNA, the CDR3 is TGTGCCATCAGTTCTGGCACTGGACAGGGTTCCTCTGGAAACACCATATATTTT.